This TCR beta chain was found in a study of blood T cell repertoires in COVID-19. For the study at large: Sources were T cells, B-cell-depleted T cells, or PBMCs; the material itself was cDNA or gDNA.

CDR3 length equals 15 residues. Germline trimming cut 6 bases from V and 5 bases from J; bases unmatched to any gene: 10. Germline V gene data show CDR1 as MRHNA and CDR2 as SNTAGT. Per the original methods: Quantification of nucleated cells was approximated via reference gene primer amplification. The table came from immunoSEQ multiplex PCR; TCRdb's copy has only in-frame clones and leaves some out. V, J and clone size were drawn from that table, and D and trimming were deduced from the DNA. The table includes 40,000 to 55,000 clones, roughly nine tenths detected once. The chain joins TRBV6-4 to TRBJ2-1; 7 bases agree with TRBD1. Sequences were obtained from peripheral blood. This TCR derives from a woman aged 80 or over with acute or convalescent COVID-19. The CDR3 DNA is TGTGCCAGCAGCCCCCCTAGGGACAGCCACAATGAGCAGTTCTTC. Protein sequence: CASSPPRDSHNEQFF.